This TCR beta chain was sequenced in a study of shared clonotypes between healthy human individuals. The germline gives CDR1 MGHDK, CDR2 SYGVNS. V lost 10 bases, J lost 4 bases, and 5 bases stayed unmatched. CDR3 length: 13 residues. Free of recent acute infections or vaccinations, the donors were healthy HIV-negative adults. Study-wide results and caveats: Blood was the only sampled material, and tissue repertoires likely differ.

Notes on this clone: Its antigen remains unknown.

Every subset had its genomic DNA shared out evenly among several immunoSEQ plates. What was sequenced on ten immunoSEQ deep assay plates was unsorted PBMC DNA. Only in-frame clones appear in the TCRdb table, and some are missing; sequencing was by immunoSEQ multiplex PCR. The repertoire holds about 480,000 clones, 75% to 80% seen once, with around 12% in the top ten. The chain joins TRBV25-1 to TRBJ2-3, with TRBD1 matching over 10 bases. The receptor's source is a middle-aged woman in good health. Some clones in this sample may be carry-over from other donors' samples. Material: PBMCs. CDR3 region: CATETGGSDTQYF. The CDR3 DNA follows: TGTGCCACCGAGACAGGGGGCTCAGATACGCAGTATTTT.